This T cell receptor beta chain was obtained from a study of blood T cell repertoires in COVID-19. Background on the study: Samples came from the United States, Italy and Spain, spanning acute and convalescent COVID-19. Sources were T cells, B-cell-depleted T cells, or PBMCs; the material itself was cDNA or gDNA.

The CDR3 runs 14 residues. CDR1 is MNHEY and CDR2 is SMNVEV in the germline V gene (reference sequence). J lost 5 bases, V lost 6 bases, and 9 bases had no gene match. Original processing methods: The assay estimated nucleated cells by amplifying reference gene primers. The repertoire was sequenced with immunoSEQ multiplex PCR; TCRdb's copy has only in-frame clones and lacks some. V, J and clone size were drawn from that table, and D and trimming were deduced from the DNA. Of approximately 63,000 clones in the sample, approximately 90% were seen once. This chain links TRBV27 with TRBJ2-7; 8 bases fit TRBD1. This sequence was found in a woman of 80 years or more with acute or convalescent COVID-19. Sequencing was done on a sample of peripheral blood. The CDR3 sequence is CASSSDRVVHEQYF. The CDR3 DNA reads as TGTGCCAGCAGCTCGGACAGGGTAGTCCACGAGCAGTACTTC.